The source of this T cell receptor (beta chain) is a study of CD8 T cells in ankylosing spondylitis. Notes on the study in general: Blood of patients with ankylosing spondylitis appeared to be characterized by a TCR beta motif of several highly homologous variants.

TCRdb fed the 5' RACE reads into MiXCR, producing one record per CDR3 protein. The sample contains around 340,000 distinct CDR3 sequences, 20% of which appear only once. Deletions cut 0 bases from V and 7 bases from J, with 13 bases between. This CDR3 is 15 amino acids long. In germline, CDR1 is MGHRA, CDR2 YSYEKL. This clonotype has a handful of counts. Antigen unknown. Sequenced: blood, either unsorted or a sorted T cell fraction (not recorded which). The receptor was derived from a male donor with ankylosing spondylitis or in good health (not recorded which). The chain joins TRBV4-1 to TRBJ2-1; no clear D. The CDR3 DNA is TGCGCCAGCAGCCAAGAAGCTGGGGTTTGGAATGAGCAGTTCTTC. This codes for CASSQEAGVWNEQFF.